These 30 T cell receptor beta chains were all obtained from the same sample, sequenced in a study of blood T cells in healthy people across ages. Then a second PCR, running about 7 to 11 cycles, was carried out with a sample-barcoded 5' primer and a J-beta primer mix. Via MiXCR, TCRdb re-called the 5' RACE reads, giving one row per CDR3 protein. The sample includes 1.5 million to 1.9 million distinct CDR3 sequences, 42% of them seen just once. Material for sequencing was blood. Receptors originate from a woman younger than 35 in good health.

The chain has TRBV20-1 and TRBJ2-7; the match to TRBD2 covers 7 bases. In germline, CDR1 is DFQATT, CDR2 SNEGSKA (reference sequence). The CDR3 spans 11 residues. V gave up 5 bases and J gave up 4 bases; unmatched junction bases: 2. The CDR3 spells CSADSGYEQYF. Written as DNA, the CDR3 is TGCAGTGCTGATAGCGGGTACGAGCAGTACTTC.

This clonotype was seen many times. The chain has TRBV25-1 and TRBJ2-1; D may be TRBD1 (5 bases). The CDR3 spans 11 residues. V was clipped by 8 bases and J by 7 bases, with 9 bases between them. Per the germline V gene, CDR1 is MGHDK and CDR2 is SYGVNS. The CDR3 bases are TGTGCCAGCTTAGGGGTTAATGAGCAGTTCTTC. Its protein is CASLGVNEQFF.

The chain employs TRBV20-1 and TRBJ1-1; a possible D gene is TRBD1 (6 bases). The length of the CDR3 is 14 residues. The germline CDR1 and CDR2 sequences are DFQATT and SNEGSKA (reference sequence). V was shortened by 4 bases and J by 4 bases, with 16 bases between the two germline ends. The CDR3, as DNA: TGCAGTGCTAACCCAGGGGCGCTGGGCACTGAAGCTTTCTTT. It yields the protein CSANPGALGTEAFF.

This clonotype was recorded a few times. The CDR3 DNA reads as TGCAGTGCTAGGGCGGGACAGGGAAGTGGCTACACCTTC. Its translation is CSARAGQGSGYTF. This sequence joins TRBV20-1 and TRBJ1-2; TRBD1 agrees at 9 bases. The CDR3 spans 13 residues. V trimming: 3 bases; J trimming: 7 bases; junction bases outside the gene matches: 6. Germline V gives CDR1 DFQATT, CDR2 SNEGSKA (reference sequence).

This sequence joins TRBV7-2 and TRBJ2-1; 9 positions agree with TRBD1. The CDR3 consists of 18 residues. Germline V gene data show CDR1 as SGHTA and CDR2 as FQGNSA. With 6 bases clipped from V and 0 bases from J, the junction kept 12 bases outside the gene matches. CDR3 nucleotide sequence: TGTGCCAGCAGACCGGGACAGGGCTTCGCGGGCTCCTACAATGAGCAGTTCTTC. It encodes CASRPGQGFAGSYNEQFF.

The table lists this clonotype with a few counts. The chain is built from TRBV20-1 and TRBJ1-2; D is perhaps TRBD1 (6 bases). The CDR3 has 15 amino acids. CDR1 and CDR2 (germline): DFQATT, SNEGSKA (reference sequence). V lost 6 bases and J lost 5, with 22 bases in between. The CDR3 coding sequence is TGCAGTGCGCAACCTCCGGGGGCGCGTCTGTATGGCTACACCTTC. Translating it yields CSAQPPGARLYGYTF.

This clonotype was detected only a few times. The CDR3 DNA follows: TGTGCCAGCAGTTTGATCTTTATGGCGGACTCCTACAATGAGCAGTACTTC. Translating it yields CASSLIFMADSYNEQYF. The V call is TRBV27, the J call TRBJ2-1, with D tentatively TRBD2 (5 bases). The end of the DNA is better explained by TRBJ2-7, so the J call may be wrong. Germline-derived CDR1 and CDR2 are MNHEY and SMNVEV (reference sequence). The CDR3 length is 17 residues.

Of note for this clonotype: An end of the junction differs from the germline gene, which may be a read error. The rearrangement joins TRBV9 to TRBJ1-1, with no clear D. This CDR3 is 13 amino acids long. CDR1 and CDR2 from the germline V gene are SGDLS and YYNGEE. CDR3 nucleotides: TGTGCCAGCAGCGTATATCTACACACCGAAGCTTTCTTT. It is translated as CASSVYLHTEAFF.

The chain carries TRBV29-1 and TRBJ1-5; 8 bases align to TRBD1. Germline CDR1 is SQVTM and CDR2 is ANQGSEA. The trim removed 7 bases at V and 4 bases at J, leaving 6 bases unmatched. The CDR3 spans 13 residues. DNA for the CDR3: TGCAGCGGTGGGGGACAGGTTAATCAGCCCCAGCATTTT. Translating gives CSGGGQVNQPQHF.

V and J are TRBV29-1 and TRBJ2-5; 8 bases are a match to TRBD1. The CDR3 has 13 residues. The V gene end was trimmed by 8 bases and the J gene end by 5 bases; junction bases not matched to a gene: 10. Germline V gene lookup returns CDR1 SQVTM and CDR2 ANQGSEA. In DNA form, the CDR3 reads TGCAGCAAGACCGACAGGGGACGTGAGACCCAGTACTTC. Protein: CSKTDRGRETQYF. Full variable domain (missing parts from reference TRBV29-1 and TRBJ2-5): SAVISQKPSRDICQRGTSLTIQCQVDSQVTMMFWYRQQPGQSLTLIATANQGSEATYESGFVIDKFPISRPNLTFSTLTVSNMSPEDSSIYLCSKTDRGRETQYFGPGTRLLVL.

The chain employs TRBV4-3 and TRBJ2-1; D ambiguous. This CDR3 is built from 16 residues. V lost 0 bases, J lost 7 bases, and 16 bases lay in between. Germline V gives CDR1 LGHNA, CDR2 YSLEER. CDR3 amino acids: CASSQEPAGQLNEQFF. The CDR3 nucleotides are TGCGCCAGCAGCCAAGAACCCGCTGGGCAGCTGAATGAGCAGTTCTTC.

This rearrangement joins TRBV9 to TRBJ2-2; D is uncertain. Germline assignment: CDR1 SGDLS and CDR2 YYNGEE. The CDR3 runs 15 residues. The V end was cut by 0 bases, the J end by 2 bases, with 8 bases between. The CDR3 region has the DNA TGTGCCAGCAGCGTAGCTCAGCTAAACACCGGGGAGCTGTTTTTT. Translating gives CASSVAQLNTGELFF.

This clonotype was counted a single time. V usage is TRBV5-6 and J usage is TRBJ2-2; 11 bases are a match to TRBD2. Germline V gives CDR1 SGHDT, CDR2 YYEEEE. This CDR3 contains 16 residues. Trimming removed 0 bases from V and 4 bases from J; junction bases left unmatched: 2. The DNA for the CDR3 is TGTGCCAGCAGCTTGGGACTAGCGGGGTTCACCGGGGAGCTGTTTTTT. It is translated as CASSLGLAGFTGELFF.

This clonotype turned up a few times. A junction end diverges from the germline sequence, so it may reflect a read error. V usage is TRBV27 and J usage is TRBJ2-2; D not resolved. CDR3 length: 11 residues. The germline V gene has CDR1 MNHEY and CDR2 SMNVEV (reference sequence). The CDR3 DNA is TGTGCCGGCAGTTTAGCTGGGGAGCTGTTTTTT. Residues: CAGSLAGELFF.

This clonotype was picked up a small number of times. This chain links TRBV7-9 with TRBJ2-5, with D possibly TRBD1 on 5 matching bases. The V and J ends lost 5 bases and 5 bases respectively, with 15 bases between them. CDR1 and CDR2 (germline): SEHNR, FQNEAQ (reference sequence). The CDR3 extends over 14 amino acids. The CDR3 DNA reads TGTGCCAGCAGCACAACCTTTCAGGGCGAGACCCAGTACTTC. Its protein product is CASSTTFQGETQYF.

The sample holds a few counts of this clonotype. CDR3 region: CASSYARRGYEQYF. CDR3 nucleotides: TGTGCCAGCAGTTACGCCCGAAGGGGCTACGAGCAGTACTTC. The V and J genes are TRBV6-5 and TRBJ2-5; D may be TRBD1 (5 bases). The assigned J gene may be wrong: the sequence end matches TRBJ2-7 better. The CDR3 is 14 amino acids. The germline CDR1 and CDR2 sequences are MNHEY and SVGAGI.

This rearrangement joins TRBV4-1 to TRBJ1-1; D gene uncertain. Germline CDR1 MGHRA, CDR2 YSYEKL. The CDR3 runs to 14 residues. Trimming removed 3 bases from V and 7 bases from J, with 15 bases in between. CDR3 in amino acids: CASSQLLTECEAFF. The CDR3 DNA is TGCGCCAGCAGCCAGCTACTGACGGAGTGTGAAGCTTTCTTT.

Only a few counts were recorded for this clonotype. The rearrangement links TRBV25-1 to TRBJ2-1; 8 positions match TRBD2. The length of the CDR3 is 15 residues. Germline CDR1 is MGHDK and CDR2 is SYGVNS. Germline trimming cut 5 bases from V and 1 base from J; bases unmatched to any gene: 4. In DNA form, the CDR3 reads TGTGCCAGCAGTCGGGAGGGGGGATCCTACAATGAGCAGTTCTTC. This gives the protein CASSREGGSYNEQFF.

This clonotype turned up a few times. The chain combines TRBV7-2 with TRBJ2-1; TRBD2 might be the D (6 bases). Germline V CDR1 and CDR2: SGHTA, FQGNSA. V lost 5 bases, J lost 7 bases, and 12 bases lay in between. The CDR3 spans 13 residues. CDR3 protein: CASSPMRGNEQFF. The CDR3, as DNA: TGTGCCAGCAGCCCAATGCGGGGTAATGAGCAGTTCTTC.

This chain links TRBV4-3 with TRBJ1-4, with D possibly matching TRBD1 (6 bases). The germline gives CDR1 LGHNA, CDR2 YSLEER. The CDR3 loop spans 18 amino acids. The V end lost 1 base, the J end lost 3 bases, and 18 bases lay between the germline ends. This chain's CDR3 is CASSQGHSGGASNEKLFF. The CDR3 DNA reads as TGCGCCAGCAGCCAAGGTCATTCGGGGGGCGCTTCTAATGAAAAACTGTTTTTT.

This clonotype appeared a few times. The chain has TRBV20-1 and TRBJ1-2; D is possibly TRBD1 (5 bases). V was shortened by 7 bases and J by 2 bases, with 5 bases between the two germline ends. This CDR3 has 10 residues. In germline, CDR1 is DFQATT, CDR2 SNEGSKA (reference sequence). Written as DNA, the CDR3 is TGCAGTGGACAGAACTATGGCTACACCTTC. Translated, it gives CSGQNYGYTF.

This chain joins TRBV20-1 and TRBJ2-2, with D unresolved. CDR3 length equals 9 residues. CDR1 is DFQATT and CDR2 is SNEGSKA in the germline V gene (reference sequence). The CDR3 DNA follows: TGCAGGACTGTGGGGGAGCTGTTTTTT. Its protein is CRTVGELFF.

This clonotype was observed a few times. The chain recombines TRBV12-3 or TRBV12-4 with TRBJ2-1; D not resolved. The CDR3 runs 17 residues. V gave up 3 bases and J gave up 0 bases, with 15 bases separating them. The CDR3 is CASSFQLGSSSYNEQFF. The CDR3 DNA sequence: TGTGCCAGCAGTTTTCAACTCGGTTCAAGCTCCTACAATGAGCAGTTCTTC.

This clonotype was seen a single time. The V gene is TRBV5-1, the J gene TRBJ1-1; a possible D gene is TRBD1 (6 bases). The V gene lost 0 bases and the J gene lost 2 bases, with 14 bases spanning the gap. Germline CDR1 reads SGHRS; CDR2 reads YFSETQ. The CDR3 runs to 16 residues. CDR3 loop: CASSLGTGTRNTEAFF. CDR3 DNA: TGCGCCAGCAGCTTGGGAACCGGGACAAGAAACACTGAAGCTTTCTTT.

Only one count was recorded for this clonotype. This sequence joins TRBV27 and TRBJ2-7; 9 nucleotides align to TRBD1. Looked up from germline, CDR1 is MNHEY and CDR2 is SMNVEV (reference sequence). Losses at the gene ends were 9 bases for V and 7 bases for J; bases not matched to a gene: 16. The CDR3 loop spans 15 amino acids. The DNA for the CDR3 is TGTGCCAGTAGAGGGGGACAGGGAGGGTTCGATGAGCAGTACTTC. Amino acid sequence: CASRGGQGGFDEQYF.

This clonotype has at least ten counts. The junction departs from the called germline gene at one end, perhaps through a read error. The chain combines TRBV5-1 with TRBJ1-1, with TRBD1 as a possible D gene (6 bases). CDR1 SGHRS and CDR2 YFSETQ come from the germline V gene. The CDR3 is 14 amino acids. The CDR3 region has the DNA TGTGCCAGCAGCCTGCGGACAGCGAACACTGAAGCTTTCTTT. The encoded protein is CASSLRTANTEAFF.

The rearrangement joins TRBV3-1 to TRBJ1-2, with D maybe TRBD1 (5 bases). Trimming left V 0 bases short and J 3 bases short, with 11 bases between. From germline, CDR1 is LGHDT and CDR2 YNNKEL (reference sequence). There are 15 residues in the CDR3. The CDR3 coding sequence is TGTGCCAGCAGCCAAGATGGACGGGGGGACTATGGCTACACCTTC. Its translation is CASSQDGRGDYGYTF.

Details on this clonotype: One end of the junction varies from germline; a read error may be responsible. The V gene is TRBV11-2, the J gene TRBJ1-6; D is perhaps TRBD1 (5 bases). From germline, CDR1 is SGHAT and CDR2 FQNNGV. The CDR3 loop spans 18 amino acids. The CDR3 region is CASSLDPSHWGDNSPLHF. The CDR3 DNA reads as TGTGCCAGCAGCCTAGACCCATCCCACTGGGGCGATAATTCACCCCTCCACTTT. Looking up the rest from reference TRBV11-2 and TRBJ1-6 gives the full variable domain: EAGVAQSPRYKIIEKRQSVAFWCNPISGHATLYWYQQILGQGPKLLIQFQNNGVVDDSQLPKDRFSAERLKGVDSTLKIQPAKLEDSAVYLCASSLDPSHWGDNSPLHFGNGTRLTVT.

This CDR3 is CSADLGQVGDGYTF. The CDR3 DNA is TGCAGTGCTGACCTGGGACAGGTGGGGGATGGCTACACCTTC. The V and J genes are TRBV20-1 and TRBJ1-2, with 8 bases matching TRBD1. Germline trimming cut 5 bases from V and 6 bases from J; bases unmatched to any gene: 11. CDR3 size: 14 residues. Germline V gene lookup returns CDR1 DFQATT and CDR2 SNEGSKA (reference sequence).

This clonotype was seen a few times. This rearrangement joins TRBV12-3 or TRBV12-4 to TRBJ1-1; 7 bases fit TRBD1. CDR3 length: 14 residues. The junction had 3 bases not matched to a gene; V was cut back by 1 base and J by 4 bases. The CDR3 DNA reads TGTGCCAGCAGTTTAGTGGGACAGCTCACTGAAGCTTTCTTT. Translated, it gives CASSLVGQLTEAFF.